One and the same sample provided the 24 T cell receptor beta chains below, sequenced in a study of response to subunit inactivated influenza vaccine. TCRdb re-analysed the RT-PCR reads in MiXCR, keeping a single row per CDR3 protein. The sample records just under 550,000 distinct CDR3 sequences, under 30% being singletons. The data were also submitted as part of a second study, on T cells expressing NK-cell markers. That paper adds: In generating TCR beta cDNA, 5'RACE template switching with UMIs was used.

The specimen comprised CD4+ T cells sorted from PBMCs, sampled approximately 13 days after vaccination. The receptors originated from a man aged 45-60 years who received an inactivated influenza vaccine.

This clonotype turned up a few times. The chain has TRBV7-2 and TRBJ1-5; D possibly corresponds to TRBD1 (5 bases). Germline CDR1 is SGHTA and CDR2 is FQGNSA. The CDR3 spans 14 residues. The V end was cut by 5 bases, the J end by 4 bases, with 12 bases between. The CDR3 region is CASSERQINQPQHF. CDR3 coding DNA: TGTGCCAGCAGCGAACGACAGATTAATCAGCCCCAGCATTTT. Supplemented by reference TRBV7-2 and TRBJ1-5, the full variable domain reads GAGVSQSPSNKVTEKGKDVELRCDPISGHTALYWYRQSLGQGLEFLIYFQGNSAPDKSGLPSDRFSAERTGGSVSTLTIQRTQQEDSAVYLCASSERQINQPQHFGDGTRLSIL.

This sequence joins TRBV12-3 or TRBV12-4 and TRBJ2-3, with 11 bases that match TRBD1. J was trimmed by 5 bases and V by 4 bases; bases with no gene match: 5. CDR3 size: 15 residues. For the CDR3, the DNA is TGTGCCAGCAGTTGGACAGGGGGCAGGCGAGATACGCAGTATTTT. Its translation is CASSWTGGRRDTQYF.

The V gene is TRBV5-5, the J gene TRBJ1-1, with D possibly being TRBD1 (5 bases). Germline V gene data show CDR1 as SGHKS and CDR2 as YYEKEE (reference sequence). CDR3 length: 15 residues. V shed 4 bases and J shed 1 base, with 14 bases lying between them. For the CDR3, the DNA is TGTGCCAGCAGCCCTTTCGGGACGGCGAACACTGAAGCTTTCTTT. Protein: CASSPFGTANTEAFF.

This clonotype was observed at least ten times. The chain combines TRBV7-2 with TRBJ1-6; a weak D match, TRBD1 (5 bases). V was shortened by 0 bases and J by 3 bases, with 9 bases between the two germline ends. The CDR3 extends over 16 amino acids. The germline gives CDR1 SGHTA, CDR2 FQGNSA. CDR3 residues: CASSLAGAIYNSPLHF. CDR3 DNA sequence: TGTGCCAGCAGCTTAGCAGGGGCCATCTATAATTCACCCCTCCACTTT.

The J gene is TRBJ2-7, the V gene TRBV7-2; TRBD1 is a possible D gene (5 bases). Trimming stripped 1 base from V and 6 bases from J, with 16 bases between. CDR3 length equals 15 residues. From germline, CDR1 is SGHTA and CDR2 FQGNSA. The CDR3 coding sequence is TGTGCCAGCAGCTTAGATAGTACAGGTGGGGCCGAGCAGTACTTC. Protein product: CASSLDSTGGAEQYF. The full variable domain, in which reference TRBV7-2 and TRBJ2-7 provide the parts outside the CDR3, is GAGVSQSPSNKVTEKGKDVELRCDPISGHTALYWYRQSLGQGLEFLIYFQGNSAPDKSGLPSDRFSAERTGGSVSTLTIQRTQQEDSAVYLCASSLDSTGGAEQYFGPGTRLTVT.

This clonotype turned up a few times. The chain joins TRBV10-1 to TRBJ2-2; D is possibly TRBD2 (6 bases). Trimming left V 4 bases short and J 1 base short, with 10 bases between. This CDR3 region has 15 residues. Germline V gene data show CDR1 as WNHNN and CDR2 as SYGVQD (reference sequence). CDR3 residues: CASSGGAGNTGELFF. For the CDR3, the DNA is TGCGCCAGCAGTGGAGGAGCGGGGAACACCGGGGAGCTGTTTTTT.

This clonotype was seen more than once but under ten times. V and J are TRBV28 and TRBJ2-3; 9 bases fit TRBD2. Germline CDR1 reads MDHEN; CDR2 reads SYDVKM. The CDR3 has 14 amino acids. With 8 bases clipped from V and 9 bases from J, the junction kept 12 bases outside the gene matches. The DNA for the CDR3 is TGTGCCAGCGACGAAGCGGGAGGCCTGGGGACGCAGTATTTT. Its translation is CASDEAGGLGTQYF.

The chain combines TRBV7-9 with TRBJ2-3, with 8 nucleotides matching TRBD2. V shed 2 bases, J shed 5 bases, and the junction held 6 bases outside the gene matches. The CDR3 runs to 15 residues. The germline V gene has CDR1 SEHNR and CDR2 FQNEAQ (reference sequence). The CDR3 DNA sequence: TGTGCCAGCAGCTTATCTAGCGGGTGGGGAGATACGCAGTATTTT. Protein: CASSLSSGWGDTQYF.

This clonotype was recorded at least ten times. The CDR3 reads CASSLGTADGYTF. The CDR3 DNA follows: TGTGCCAGCAGCTTGGGGACAGCCGATGGCTACACCTTC. The chain links TRBV5-6 to TRBJ1-2; tentative D call: TRBD1 (6 bases). Germline V gene lookup returns CDR1 SGHDT and CDR2 YYEEEE. This CDR3 spans 13 amino acids. V lost 0 bases to trimming and J lost 6 bases, with 9 bases between them.

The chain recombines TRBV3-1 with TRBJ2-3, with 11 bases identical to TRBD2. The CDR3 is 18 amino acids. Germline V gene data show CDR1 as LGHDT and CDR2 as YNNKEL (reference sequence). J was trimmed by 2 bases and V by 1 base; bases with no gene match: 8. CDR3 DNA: TGTGCCAGCAGCCAAGGCCGACTAGCGGGAAACCCCACAGATACGCAGTATTTT. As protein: CASSQGRLAGNPTDTQYF.

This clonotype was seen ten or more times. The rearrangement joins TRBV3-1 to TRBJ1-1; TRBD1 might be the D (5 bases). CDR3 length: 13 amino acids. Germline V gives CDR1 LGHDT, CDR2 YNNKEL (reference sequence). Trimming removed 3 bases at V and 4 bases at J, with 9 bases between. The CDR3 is CASSHPGFTEAFF. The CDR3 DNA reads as TGTGCCAGCAGCCACCCAGGGTTCACTGAAGCTTTCTTT.

CDR3 protein: CASSKTTPPSEQYF. For the CDR3, the DNA is TGTGCCAGCAGCAAGACCACCCCCCCATCCGAGCAGTACTTC. The rearrangement uses TRBV12-3 or TRBV12-4 and TRBJ2-7; D is unresolved. The CDR3 consists of 14 residues. V lost 6 bases to trimming and J lost 6 bases, with 18 bases between them.

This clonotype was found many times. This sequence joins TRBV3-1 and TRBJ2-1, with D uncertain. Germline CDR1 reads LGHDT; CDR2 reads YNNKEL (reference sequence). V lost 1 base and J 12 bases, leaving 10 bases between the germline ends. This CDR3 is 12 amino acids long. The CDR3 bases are TGTGCCAGCAGCCAAGCAAACATGGGGCAGTTCTTC. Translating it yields CASSQANMGQFF.

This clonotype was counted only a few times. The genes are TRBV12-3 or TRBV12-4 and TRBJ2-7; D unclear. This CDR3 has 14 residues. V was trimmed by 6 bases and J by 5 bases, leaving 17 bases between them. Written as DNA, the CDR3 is TGTGCCAGCAGCCTACATGAGGTCCCTAACGAGCAGTACTTC. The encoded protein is CASSLHEVPNEQYF.

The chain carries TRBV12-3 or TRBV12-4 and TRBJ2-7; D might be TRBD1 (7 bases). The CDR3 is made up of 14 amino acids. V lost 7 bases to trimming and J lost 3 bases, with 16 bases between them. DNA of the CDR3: TGTGCCAGCACTAGCAGGGGGGATATCTACGAGCAGTACTTC. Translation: CASTSRGDIYEQYF.

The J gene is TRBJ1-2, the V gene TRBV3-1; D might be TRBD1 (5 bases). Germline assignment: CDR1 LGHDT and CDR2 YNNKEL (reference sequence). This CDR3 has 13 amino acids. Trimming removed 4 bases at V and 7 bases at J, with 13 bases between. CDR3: CASSPTALGGYTF. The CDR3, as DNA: TGTGCCAGCAGCCCGACAGCTCTCGGTGGCTACACCTTC.

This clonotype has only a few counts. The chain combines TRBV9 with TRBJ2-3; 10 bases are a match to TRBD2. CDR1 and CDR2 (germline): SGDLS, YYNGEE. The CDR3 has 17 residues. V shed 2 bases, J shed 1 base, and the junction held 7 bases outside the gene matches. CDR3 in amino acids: CASSVEREGWGTDTQYF. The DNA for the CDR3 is TGTGCCAGCAGCGTCGAGCGGGAGGGTTGGGGCACAGATACGCAGTATTTT.

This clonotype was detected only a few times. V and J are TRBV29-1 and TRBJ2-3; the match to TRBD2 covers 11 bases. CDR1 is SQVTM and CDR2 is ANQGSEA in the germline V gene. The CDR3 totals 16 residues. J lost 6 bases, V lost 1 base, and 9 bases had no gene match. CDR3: CSVEVLPSGRRDTQYF. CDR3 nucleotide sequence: TGCAGCGTTGAAGTCTTGCCTAGCGGGAGGAGGGATACGCAGTATTTT.

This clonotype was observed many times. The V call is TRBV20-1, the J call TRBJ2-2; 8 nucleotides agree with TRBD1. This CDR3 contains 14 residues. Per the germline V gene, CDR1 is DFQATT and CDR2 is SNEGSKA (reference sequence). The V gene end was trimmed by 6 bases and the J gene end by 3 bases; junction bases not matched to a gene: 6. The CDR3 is CSAAGGAYTGELFF. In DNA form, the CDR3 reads TGCAGTGCCGCAGGGGGCGCTTACACCGGGGAGCTGTTTTTT.

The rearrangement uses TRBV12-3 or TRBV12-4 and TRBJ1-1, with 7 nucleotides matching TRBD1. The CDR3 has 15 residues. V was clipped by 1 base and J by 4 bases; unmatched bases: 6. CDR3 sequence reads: CASSLDDRAGTEAFF. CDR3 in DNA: TGTGCCAGCAGTTTAGACGACAGGGCGGGCACTGAAGCTTTCTTT.

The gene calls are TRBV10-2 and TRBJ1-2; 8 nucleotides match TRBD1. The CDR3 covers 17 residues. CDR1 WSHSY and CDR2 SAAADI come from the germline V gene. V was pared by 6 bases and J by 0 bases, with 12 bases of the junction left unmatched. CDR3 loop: CASRPAAGGPSNYGYTF. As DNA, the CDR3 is TGCGCCAGCAGGCCGGCAGCAGGGGGCCCCTCTAACTATGGCTACACCTTC.

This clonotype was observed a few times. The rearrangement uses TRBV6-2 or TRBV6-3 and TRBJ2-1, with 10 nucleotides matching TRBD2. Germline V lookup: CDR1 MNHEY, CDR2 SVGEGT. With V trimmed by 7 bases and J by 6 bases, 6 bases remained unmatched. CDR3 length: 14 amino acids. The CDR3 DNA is TGTGCCAGCACCGTACTAGCGGGAAGCAATGAGCAGTTCTTC. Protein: CASTVLAGSNEQFF.

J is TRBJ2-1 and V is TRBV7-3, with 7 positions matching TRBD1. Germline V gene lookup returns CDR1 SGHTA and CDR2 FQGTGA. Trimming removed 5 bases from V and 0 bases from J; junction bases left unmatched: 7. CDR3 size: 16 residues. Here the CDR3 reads CASSTDRDPSYNEQFF. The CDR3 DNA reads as TGTGCCAGCAGCACCGACAGGGACCCCTCCTACAATGAGCAGTTCTTC. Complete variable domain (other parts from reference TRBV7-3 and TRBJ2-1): GAGVSQTPSNKVTEKGKYVELRCDPISGHTALYWYRQSLGQGPEFLIYFQGTGAADDSGLPNDRFFAVRPEGSVSTLKIQRTERGDSAVYLCASSTDRDPSYNEQFFGPGTRLTVL.

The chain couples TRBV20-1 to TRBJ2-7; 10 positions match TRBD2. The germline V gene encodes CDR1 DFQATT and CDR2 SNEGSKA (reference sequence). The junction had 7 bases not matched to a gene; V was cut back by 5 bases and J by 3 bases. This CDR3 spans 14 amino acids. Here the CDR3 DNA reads TGCAGTGCTTTGTCTAGCGGGAGTGTCTACGAGCAGTACTTC. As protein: CSALSSGSVYEQYF.